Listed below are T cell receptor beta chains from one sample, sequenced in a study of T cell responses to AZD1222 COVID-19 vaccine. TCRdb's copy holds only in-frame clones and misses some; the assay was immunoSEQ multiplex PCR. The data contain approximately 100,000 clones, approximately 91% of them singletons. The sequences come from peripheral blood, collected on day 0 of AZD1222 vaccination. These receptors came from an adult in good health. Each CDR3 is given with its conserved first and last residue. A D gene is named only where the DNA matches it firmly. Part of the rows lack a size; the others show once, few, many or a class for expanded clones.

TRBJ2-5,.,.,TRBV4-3,TGCGCCAGCAGCCAAGGAGTCGGGGTGAGGGAGACCCAGTACTTC,CASSQGVGVRETQYF
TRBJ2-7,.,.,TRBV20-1,TGCAGTGCTAAGGAGTCCTACGAGCAGTACTTC,CSAKESYEQYF
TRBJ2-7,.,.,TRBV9,TGTGCCAGCAGCGTGGTGGCAGGCTCCTACGAGCAGTACTTC,CASSVVAGSYEQYF
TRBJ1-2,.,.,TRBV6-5,TGTGCCAGCAGCCGCGTGAGGTCCAGCTACACCTTC,CASSRVRSSYTF
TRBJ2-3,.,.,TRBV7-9,TGTGCCAGCAGCTTGGACATGGTTGGTACAGATACGCAGTATTTT,CASSLDMVGTDTQYF
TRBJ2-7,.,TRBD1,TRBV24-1,TGTGCCACCAGTGATGGGACAGAAGGAAGCGAGCAGTACTTC,CATSDGTEGSEQYF
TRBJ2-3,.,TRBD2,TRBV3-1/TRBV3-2,TGTGCCAGCAGCCAACGCGGGAGGCGGACAGATACGCAGTATTTT,CASSQRGRRTDTQYF
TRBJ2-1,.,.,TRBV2,TGTGCCAGCAGTGAGGGTGGTGAGCAGTTCTTC,CASSEGGEQFF
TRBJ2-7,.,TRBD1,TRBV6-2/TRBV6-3,TGTGCCAGCAGTTACGACAGGGGCGAGCAGTACTTC,CASSYDRGEQYF
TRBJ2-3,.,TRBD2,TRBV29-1,TGCAGCGTTGAGTCGGGGGGGGACAGCACAGATACGCAGTATTTT,CSVESGGDSTDTQYF
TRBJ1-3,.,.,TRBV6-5,TGTGCCAGCAGGACTAACTCTGGAAACACCATATATTTT,CASRTNSGNTIYF
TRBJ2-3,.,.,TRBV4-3,TGCGCCAGCAGCCAGGCTGGGACTAGCACAGATACGCAGTATTTT,CASSQAGTSTDTQYF
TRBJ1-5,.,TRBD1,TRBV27,TGTGCCAGCAGGAAACAGGGGAGGTGGCAGCCCCAGCATTTT,CASRKQGRWQPQHF
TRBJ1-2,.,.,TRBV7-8,TGTGCCAGCAGCCTCTCGAGGGTCCTATCTGGGGGCTACACCTTC,CASSLSRVLSGGYTF
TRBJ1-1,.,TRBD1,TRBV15,TGTGCCACCAGCAGAGATCGATCCCGGGACAGGGCTTTTGAAGCTTTCTTT,CATSRDRSRDRAFEAFF
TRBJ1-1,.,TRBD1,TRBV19,TGTGCCAGTACCTTAGGACAGGGGGGTGCTGAAGCTTTCTTT,CASTLGQGGAEAFF
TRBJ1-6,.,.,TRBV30,TGTGCCTGGAGGAGAGGGATTCATAATTCACCCCTCCACTTT,CAWRRGIHNSPLHF
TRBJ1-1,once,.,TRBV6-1,TGTGCCAGCAGTGAAGACAGGTTGGACACTGAAGCTTTCTTT,CASSEDRLDTEAFF
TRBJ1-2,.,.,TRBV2,TGTGCCAGCAGTGCCTCGGCAGGGGATGGCTACACCTTC,CASSASAGDGYTF
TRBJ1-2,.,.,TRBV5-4,TGTGCCAGCAGCTTGGGGGGCGAGGTTGCCCCGGGTGGCTACACCTTC,CASSLGGEVAPGGYTF
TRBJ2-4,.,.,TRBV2,TGTGCCAGCAGTGATGACTCGTTAGCCAAAAACATTCAGTACTTC,CASSDDSLAKNIQYF
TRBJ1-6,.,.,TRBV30,TGTGCCTGGAGTGCCTCGGATAATTCACCCCTCCACTTT,CAWSASDNSPLHF
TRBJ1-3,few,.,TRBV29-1,TGCAGCGTCCTGGGTGGGGCGTCGGACGGAAACACCATATATTTT,CSVLGGASDGNTIYF
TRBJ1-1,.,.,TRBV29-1,TGCAGCGGGCAAATTGGGACTGAAGCTTTCTTT,CSGQIGTEAFF
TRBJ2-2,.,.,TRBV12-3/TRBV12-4,TGTGCCAGCAGTTTGCAGCTCACCGGGGAGCTGTTTTTT,CASSLQLTGELFF
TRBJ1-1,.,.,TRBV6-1,TGTGCCAGCAGTGAACGACAGCCCCCGGGCACTGAAGCTTTCTTT,CASSERQPPGTEAFF
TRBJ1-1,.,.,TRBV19,TGTGCCAGTAGAAAAAGGCAGGGGAACACTGAAGCTTTCTTT,CASRKRQGNTEAFF
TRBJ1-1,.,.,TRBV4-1,TGCGCCAGCAGCGACGGTTGGACAGCCTGGAAGGCTTTCTTT,CASSDGWTAWKAFF
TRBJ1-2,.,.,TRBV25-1,TGTGCCAGCAGTGAAACCCTGGGCCGGGGGACTAACTATGGCTACACCTTC,CASSETLGRGTNYGYTF